This T cell receptor beta chain was identified during a study of post-analysis software for immune sequencing data. As for the study in general: The study covered relapsing-remitting, secondary progressive and progressive-relapsing courses of multiple sclerosis.

The CDR3 sequence is 15 residues long. V was trimmed by 0 bases and J by 3 bases, leaving 9 bases between them. On this clonotype: Its antigen remains unknown.

Sequencing libraries made from TCR beta cDNA carried unique molecular identifiers. It was from roughly 1.1 to 9.2 million T cells that 450,000 to 550,000 cDNA molecules came. TCRdb recomputed calls from the PCR reads with MiXCR, one row per CDR3 protein. The sample includes under 200,000 distinct CDR3 sequences, approximately 29% of them seen just once. The study, taken as a whole, reports: Relative to controls, patients had about 5 TRBV segments at higher frequency, with TRBV5-6, TRBV5-1 and TRBV20-1 among these. In multiple sclerosis, normalized Chao1 diversity was significantly below that of controls. Batch-mates among the samples co-clustered strongly by F measure.

The V gene is TRBV12-3 or TRBV12-4, the J gene TRBJ2-1, with D possibly matching TRBD2 (6 bases). Sequenced sample: blood. This TCR was sampled from a girl under 18 with multiple sclerosis. This CDR3 is CASSLASGYYNEQFF. In DNA form, the CDR3 reads TGTGCCAGCAGTTTAGCCAGCGGGTACTACAATGAGCAGTTCTTC.